The 4 T cell receptor beta chains reported below all come from one sample, sequenced in a study of control samples from healthy donors and cancer patients. Produced via immunoSEQ multiplex PCR; TCRdb's table is partial and in-frame only. The table shows some 99,000 clones, with roughly 90% occurring only once. Sequenced sample: blood. These receptors were collected from a woman between 45 and 65 years old in good health.

V is TRBV7-9 and J is TRBJ2-1, with D possibly TRBD2 on 5 matching bases. Germline CDR1 is SEHNR and CDR2 is FQNEAQ (reference sequence). V lost 5 bases and J lost 4, with 12 bases in between. This CDR3 contains 14 residues. CDR3 sequence reads: CASSLGEGYNEQFF. CDR3 nucleotides: TGTGCCAGCAGCCTGGGAGAGGGATACAATGAGCAGTTCTTC. Based on the CDR3 plus reference TRBV7-9 and TRBJ2-1, the full variable domain is DTGVSQNPRHKITKRGQNVTFRCDPISEHNRLYWYRQTLGQGPEFLTYFQNEAQLEKSRLLSDRFSAERPKGSFSTLEIQRTEQGDSAMYLCASSLGEGYNEQFFGPGTRLTVL.

V and J are TRBV6-5 and TRBJ2-7; 11 bases are a match to TRBD2. Germline lookup yields CDR1 MNHEY and CDR2 SVGAGI. This CDR3 region has 14 residues. Trimming took 5 bases from V and 2 from J; bases not matched to a gene: 2. CDR3 sequence: CASSLAGGAYEQYV. The CDR3 DNA follows: TGTGCCAGCAGTCTAGCGGGAGGAGCCTACGAGCAGTACGTC.

V and J are TRBV2 and TRBJ1-4; D unclear. V was trimmed by 8 bases and J by 8 bases, leaving 3 bases between them. This CDR3 is built from 9 residues. The germline CDR1 and CDR2 sequences are SNHLY and FYNNEI. CDR3 in amino acids: CASGEKLFF. The CDR3 bases are TGTGCCAGCGGCGAAAAACTGTTTTTT.

The CDR3 DNA follows: TGTGCCAGCAGCCAAGAGCGGAGGGATACCCTCCACTTT. As protein: CASSQERRDTLHF. This chain connects TRBV3-1 (or the pseudogene TRBV3-2) to TRBJ1-6; D is ambiguous. The CDR3 covers 13 residues. Deletions cut 0 bases from V and 14 bases from J, with 11 bases between. Looked up from germline, CDR1 is LGHDT and CDR2 is YNNKEL (reference sequence).